This TCR beta chain was recovered during a study of blood T cells in healthy people across ages. There were healthy Caucasian individuals from Russia, aged roughly 6 to 90, serving as donors. Trimming took 3 bases from V and 4 from J, leaving 17 bases between them. CDR1 and CDR2 (germline): MNHEY, SVGAGI. The CDR3 is made up of 16 amino acids. Using a J-beta primer mix together with a sample-barcoded 5' primer, a second PCR was run for about 6 to 12 cycles. One entry per CDR3 protein results from TCRdb running MiXCR on the 5' RACE reads. The sample gives around 1,000,000 distinct CDR3 sequences, roughly two fifths of which show up once; around 14% is in the top ten.

The chain uses TRBV6-5 and TRBJ2-3, with D uncertain. The sequencing sample was made of blood. The receptor was derived from a man aged 18-30 years in good health. CDR3 sequence (DNA): TGTGCCAGCAGTTATGGCCCCGGTGGTAGGTCAGATACGCAGTATTTT. Translated: CASSYGPGGRSDTQYF.